Listed below are T cell receptor beta chains from one sample, sequenced in a study of cytotoxic CD8 clonotypes in ibrutinib-treated CLL. Generated by immunoSEQ multiplex PCR, the TCRdb table keeps only in-frame clones and is missing some. The table lists 250,000 or so clones, roughly 70% of them singletons. The material was PBMCs, obtained after 24 months of ibrutinib treatment. Receptors were obtained from a human donor with chronic lymphocytic leukemia. CDR3s include the opening cysteine and the closing phenylalanine or tryptophan. D genes are given only for firm matches. Some rows have no size entry. The others give once, few or many, or a class for an expanded clone.

clone_size	d_call	j_call	v_call	cdr3_aa	cdr3_nt
NA	NA	TRBJ2-7	TRBV9	CASSVGPERSSYEQYF	TGTGCCAGCAGCGTAGGGCCGGAAAGAAGCTCCTACGAGCAGTACTTC
NA	NA	TRBJ1-1	TRBV9	CASSVGEKNTEAFF	TGTGCCAGCAGCGTGGGGGAGAAGAACACTGAAGCTTTCTTT
NA	NA	TRBJ2-3	TRBV29-1	CSVGPGSRTDTQYF	TGCAGCGTAGGTCCCGGGTCTCGCACAGATACGCAGTATTTT
NA	NA	TRBJ1-2	TRBV11-3	CASSLTAGHGYTF	TGTGCCAGCAGCTTGACAGCGGGCCATGGCTACACCTTC
NA	NA	TRBJ2-7	TRBV7-9	CAIPGSGLTEQYF	TGTGCCATCCCCGGGAGCGGCTTAACGGAGCAGTACTTC
NA	TRBD1	TRBJ1-1	TRBV6-6	CASRRQGSNTEAFF	TGTGCCAGCAGACGACAGGGATCGAACACTGAAGCTTTCTTT
NA	NA	TRBJ1-1	TRBV7-9	CASSLEGNTEAFF	TGTGCCAGCAGCTTAGAGGGGAACACTGAAGCTTTCTTT
few	TRBD1	TRBJ2-7	TRBV30	CAWGQGASEQYF	TGTGCCTGGGGACAGGGGGCGAGCGAGCAGTACTTC
NA	NA	TRBJ2-7	TRBV11-2	CASSLFWSGDSPSMEYF	TGTGCCAGCAGCTTATTTTGGAGCGGGGACAGCCCTTCGATGGAGTACTTC
NA	NA	TRBJ2-7	TRBV19	CASSVALTYEQYF	TGTGCCAGTAGTGTAGCCCTTACCTACGAGCAGTACTTC
NA	NA	TRBJ1-1	TRBV5-1	CASSLAETENTEAFF	TGCGCCAGCAGCTTGGCCGAAACGGAAAACACTGAAGCTTTCTTT
NA	NA	TRBJ1-2	TRBV28	CASSLTAPSYGYTF	TGTGCCAGCAGTTTGACAGCCCCTAGCTATGGCTACACCTTC
NA	NA	TRBJ1-1	TRBV30	CAWRPGTEAFF	TGTGCCTGGAGGCCCGGGACTGAAGCTTTCTTT
once	NA	TRBJ2-1	TRBV9	CASSVSFLGYEQFF	TGTGCCAGCAGCGTATCCTTCCTTGGGTATGAGCAGTTCTTC